This TCR beta chain came from a study of T cell responses to AZD1222 COVID-19 vaccine (dated by TCRdb to the early 2020s). As for the study more broadly: AZD1222 recipients with second doses at about 4 weeks or about 12 weeks were pooled, because spike-specific TCR depth and breadth did not differ between schedules. TCR sequencing covered some 240 trial participants: about 210 given two doses of AZD1222 and approximately 26 given two doses of MenACWY control vaccine. Enrollment into the trials was organized by age into subgroups of 18-55, 56-69 and 70-plus years, and those subgroups contained roughly 150, 30 and 60 TCR-sequenced participants, respectively.

Overall results and qualifications from the work: Conclusions about previously exposed vaccinees were limited because only six AZD1222 recipients were SARS-CoV-2 seropositive at baseline. Nearly half of unique spike-specific TCRs reportedly recognized epitopes outside regions mutated in the B.1.351 and B.1.1.7 variants. Participants were mostly white British and included more females than males, and it was suggested by the authors that clonal diversity may have been underestimated. After two AZD1222 doses, both the breadth and the depth of spike-specific TCRs were significantly higher than at day 0 and than in MenACWY recipients. CD4 TCRs associated with the vaccine covered the entire spike protein, and the dominant responses were in regions 160-218 and 743-854. Because no samples from the day 14 peak response were available, repertoires could be characterized only after the peak T cell response. The 56-69-year group was small, and its depth increase did not reach significance, likely because of low power.

V is pruned by 4 bases and J by 1 base, leaving 3 bases of the junction without a gene match. Reading the germline V gene gives CDR1 WSHSY and CDR2 SAAADI. The CDR3 runs 16 amino acids, cysteine and phenylalanine included. The sequence is cut down to CDR3 DNA, 48 bases in frame from base 1. The CDR3 regions of human TCRbeta chains were subjected to immunosequencing. The original methods were these. Repertoire TCRs were checked for matches against a reference library of SARS-CoV-2-specific TCRs that had been generated using the MIRA antigen-specificity platform. Breadth was defined as the fraction of unique TCRs that were SARS-CoV-2-associated. Depth was defined as the fraction of total T cells that were SARS-CoV-2-associated. Using the MIRA data, each spike-specific TCR was assigned both to the spike region to which the TCR was reactive and to a CD4 or CD8 class. Log10-transformed breadth and depth values were compared by one-way ANOVA with Sidak's multiple comparisons tests. The source is immuneACCESS, and TCRdb retained only in-frame sequences with V and J called. Part of the clones is not carried over; for the studies checked, unresolved V genes explain less than half of this, and the remainder is unexplained. V, J and clone size derive from that table, while D and trimming were established from the DNA sequence. Counted in this sample were about 170,000 clones; about 92% of them appeared once. Clones ranked in the top ten supply around 4.3% of the sample.

The time point tag for this specimen amounts to: baseline before first vaccination. Vaccinee samples were obtained from the UK trials COV001 and COV002, which included a single-blind randomized controlled phase 2/3 trial of AZD1222 (ChAdOx1 nCoV-19) in healthy adults. Trial participant PBMC samples were collected at day 0 and day 28 after the second dose for TCRbeta chain sequencing. Notes on this clone: Its antigen is not yet known. Nothing much larger sits one base from this clone, and base qualities are not available.

In this chain, TRBV10-2 is recombined with TRBJ2-5; 13 bases in the junction line up with TRBD2. This receptor was taken from an adult in good health. Sequenced material: peripheral blood, taken on day 0 of AZD1222 vaccination. The CDR3 has the sequence CASSGTSGGVQETQYF. The DNA sequence is as follows: TGCGCCAGCAGTGGTACTAGCGGGGGGGTCCAAGAGACCCAGTACTTC.